The sequence of this T cell receptor (beta chain) was determined in a study of OX40 agonist ivuxolimab in advanced cancers. The wider study: Ivuxolimab, an agonistic anti-OX40 (CD134) antibody, was given to patients. Overall study results and limits: Antigen specificity remained undetermined for the expanded peripheral T cells. Low levels of normalized T-cell clonal expansion also appeared in some nonresponders. Partly responding patients at 0.1-3.0 mg/kg showed some of the smallest clonal expansion.

Produced via immunoSEQ multiplex PCR; TCRdb's table is partial and in-frame only. The sample comprises about 73,000 clones, 70% to 90% of which are singletons, and approximately 0.75% rests with the top ten. This clone was seen just once. Antigen unknown. This TCR came from an adult with an advanced solid tumor such as melanoma, head and neck, liver or kidney cancer. The sequencing here drew on CD4+ or CD8+ T cells sorted from blood, taken in a trial of the OX40 agonist ivuxolimab.

The CDR3 DNA sequence: TGCGCCAGCAGCCAACACCGGGATGCATTGGATACGCAGTATTTT. Translation: CASSQHRDALDTQYF. The gene calls are TRBV4-3 and TRBJ2-3; possibly TRBD2 for D (5 bases). The CDR3 contains 15 residues. Looked up from germline, CDR1 is LGHNA and CDR2 is YSLEER. Trimming shortened V by 2 bases and J by 6 bases, and 15 bases separated the two germline ends.